This T cell receptor (beta chain) was identified during a study of PD-1 blockade in classical Hodgkin lymphoma. Study-level results: Diminished baseline TCR diversity has been reported in newly diagnosed patients relative to healthy donors. Patients excluded were those beginning nivolumab under 1 year after ASCT.

As for this clone: What it binds is unknown.

The length of the CDR3 is 13 residues. Looked up from germline, CDR1 is SQVTM and CDR2 is ANQGSEA. V gave up 6 bases and J gave up 3 bases; unmatched junction bases: 5. TCRdb's copy holds only in-frame clones and misses some; the assay was immunoSEQ multiplex PCR. This table has more than 10,000 clones, 88% appearing once. Time point denoted: cycle 4 day 1 (C4D1), after more than five weeks of nivolumab. Exposure to brentuximab vedotin varied, and each patient had relapsed following autologous stem cell transplantation. With magnetic negative selection, CD4+ T cells were purified from PBMCs that had been thawed. Each best response was a complete response, a partial response or progressive disease.

Sequenced material: CD4+ T cells from blood, taken before the fourth cycle of nivolumab. The sequence came from a human donor with classical Hodgkin lymphoma. The chain has TRBV29-1 and TRBJ1-2; TRBD1 matches 9 bases. The CDR3 loop is CSVVRDRDYGYTF. The CDR3 DNA reads TGCAGCGTGGTCCGGGACAGGGACTATGGCTACACCTTC. Full variable domain (outside the CDR3, taken from reference TRBV29-1 and TRBJ1-2): SAVISQKPSRDICQRGTSLTIQCQVDSQVTMMFWYRQQPGQSLTLIATANQGSEATYESGFVIDKFPISRPNLTFSTLTVSNMSPEDSSIYLCSVVRDRDYGYTFGSGTRLTVV.